This TCR beta chain was recorded in a study of cytomegalovirus exposure and HLA in healthy donors. Study-wide points: Most TCR sequences were uncommon, yet certain public TCRs appeared in many donors. Presence/absence results assume similar sequencing depth per donor, which may not hold. It was reportedly the case that the classifier diagnosed cytomegalovirus status with high specificity and sensitivity. Previously analyzed data showed that most TCR beta V segments were productive at a frequency of about 87% or about 30%.

Germline CDR1 reads SEHNR; CDR2 reads FQNEAQ (reference sequence). This CDR3 region has 14 residues. Between the trimmed V and J ends, which lost 5 bases and 4 bases, there was a span of 14 bases. The PCR was carried out with 60 Vbeta primers and 13 Jbeta primers. Clones were sequenced by immunoSEQ multiplex PCR, and TCRdb holds only the in-frame ones, with some missing. Altogether about 130,000 clones are present, approximately 10% being singletons, with the ten largest covering approximately 4.5%. This clone was detected a few times. No antigen is known for it. Input material: PBMCs. The chain joins TRBV7-9 to TRBJ1-2, with D possibly matching TRBD1 (5 bases). The sequence derives from a woman under 30 in good health and CMV-seropositive. The CDR3 protein is CASSPQGLRYGYTF. In DNA, the CDR3 is TGTGCCAGCAGCCCTCAGGGACTCCGCTATGGCTACACCTTC. Variable domain in full (rest from reference TRBV7-9 and TRBJ1-2): DTGVSQNPRHKITKRGQNVTFRCDPISEHNRLYWYRQTLGQGPEFLTYFQNEAQLEKSRLLSDRFSAERPKGSFSTLEIQRTEQGDSAMYLCASSPQGLRYGYTFGSGTRLTVV.